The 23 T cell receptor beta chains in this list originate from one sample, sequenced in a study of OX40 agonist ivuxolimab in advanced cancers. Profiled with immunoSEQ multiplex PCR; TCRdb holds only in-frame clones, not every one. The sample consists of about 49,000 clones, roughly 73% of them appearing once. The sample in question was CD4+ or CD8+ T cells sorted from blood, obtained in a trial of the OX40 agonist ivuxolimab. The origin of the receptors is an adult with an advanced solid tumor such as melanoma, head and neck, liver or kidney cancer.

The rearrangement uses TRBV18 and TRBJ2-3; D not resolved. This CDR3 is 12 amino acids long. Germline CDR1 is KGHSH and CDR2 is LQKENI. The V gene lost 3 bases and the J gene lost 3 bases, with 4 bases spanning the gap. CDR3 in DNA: TGTGCCAGCTCACCGAAGACAGATACGCAGTATTTT. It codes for CASSPKTDTQYF.

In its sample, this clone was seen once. In nucleotides, the CDR3 is TGTGCCAGCAAGGGACAGGGGAAAGAGACCCAGTACTTC. Its protein is CASKGQGKETQYF. The genes are TRBV2 and TRBJ2-5; TRBD1 aligns across 10 bases. Germline CDR1 SNHLY, CDR2 FYNNEI. Trimming at V came to 7 bases and at J to 3 bases, leaving 2 bases not matched to a gene. There are 13 residues in the CDR3.

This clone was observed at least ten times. In DNA form, the CDR3 reads TGTGCCAGCGGGTTCGAGCGGGAGGTCTCCTTCTTC. Translated, it gives CASGFEREVSFF. The rearrangement uses TRBV6-5 and TRBJ2-1; 9 bases match TRBD2. Looked up from germline, CDR1 is MNHEY and CDR2 is SVGAGI. V lost 8 bases, J lost 16 bases, and 12 bases stayed unmatched. This CDR3 is built from 12 residues.

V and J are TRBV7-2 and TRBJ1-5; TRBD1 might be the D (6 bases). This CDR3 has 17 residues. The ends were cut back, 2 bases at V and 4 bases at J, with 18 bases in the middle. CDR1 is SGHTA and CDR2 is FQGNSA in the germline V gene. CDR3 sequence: CASSLFGGQDGNQPQHF. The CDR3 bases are TGTGCCAGCAGCTTATTCGGGGGGCAGGACGGTAATCAGCCCCAGCATTTT.

The CDR3 sequence: CASSMGRFYEQYF. The DNA of the CDR3 is TGTGCCAGTAGTATGGGACGGTTCTACGAGCAGTACTTC. The chain has TRBV19 and TRBJ2-7, with D perhaps given as TRBD1 or TRBD2 (5 bases each). Looked up from germline, CDR1 is LNHDA and CDR2 is SQIVND (reference sequence). The CDR3 totals 13 residues. V was trimmed by 3 bases and J by 3 bases, leaving 9 bases between them.

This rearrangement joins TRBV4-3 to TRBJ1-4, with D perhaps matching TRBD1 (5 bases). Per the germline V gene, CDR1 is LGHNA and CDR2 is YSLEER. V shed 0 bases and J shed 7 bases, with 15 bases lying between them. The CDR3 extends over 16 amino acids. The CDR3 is CASSQEGAGRSEKLFF. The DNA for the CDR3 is TGCGCCAGCAGCCAAGAAGGTGCAGGGCGGAGTGAAAAACTGTTTTTT.

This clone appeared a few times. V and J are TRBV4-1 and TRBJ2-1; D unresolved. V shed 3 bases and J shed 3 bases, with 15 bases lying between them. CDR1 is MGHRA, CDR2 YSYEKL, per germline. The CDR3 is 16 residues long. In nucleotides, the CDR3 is TGCGCCAGCAGCCAGCAGGAGAGACTCGGCTACAATGAGCAGTTCTTC. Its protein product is CASSQQERLGYNEQFF.

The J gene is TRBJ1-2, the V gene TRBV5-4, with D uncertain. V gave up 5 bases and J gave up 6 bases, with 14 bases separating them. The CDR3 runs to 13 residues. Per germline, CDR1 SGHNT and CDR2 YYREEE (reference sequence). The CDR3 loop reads CASSSFQSDGYTF. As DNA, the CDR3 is TGTGCCAGCAGTTCATTTCAGTCTGATGGCTACACCTTC.

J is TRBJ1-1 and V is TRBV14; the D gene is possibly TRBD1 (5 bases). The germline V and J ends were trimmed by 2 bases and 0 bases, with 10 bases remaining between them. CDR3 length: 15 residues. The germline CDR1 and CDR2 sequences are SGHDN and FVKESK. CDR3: CASSQRQNMNTEAFF. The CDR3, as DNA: TGTGCCAGCAGCCAAAGACAGAACATGAACACTGAAGCTTTCTTT. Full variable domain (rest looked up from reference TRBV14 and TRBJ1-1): EAGVTQFPSHSVIEKGQTVTLRCDPISGHDNLYWYRRVMGKEIKFLLHFVKESKQDESGMPNNRFLAERTGGTYSTLKVQPAELEDSGVYFCASSQRQNMNTEAFFGQGTRLTVV.

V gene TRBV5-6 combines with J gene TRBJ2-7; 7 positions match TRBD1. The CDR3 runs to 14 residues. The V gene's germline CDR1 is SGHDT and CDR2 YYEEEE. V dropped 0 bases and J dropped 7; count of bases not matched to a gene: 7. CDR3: CASSLALRGLEQYF. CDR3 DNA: TGTGCCAGCAGCTTGGCCCTTAGGGGGCTTGAGCAGTACTTC.

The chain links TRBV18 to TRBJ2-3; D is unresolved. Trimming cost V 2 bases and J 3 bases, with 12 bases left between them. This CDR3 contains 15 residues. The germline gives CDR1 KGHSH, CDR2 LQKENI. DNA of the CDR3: TGTGCCAGCTCACCAACCCAAGCAAGGACAGATACGCAGTATTTT. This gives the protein CASSPTQARTDTQYF.

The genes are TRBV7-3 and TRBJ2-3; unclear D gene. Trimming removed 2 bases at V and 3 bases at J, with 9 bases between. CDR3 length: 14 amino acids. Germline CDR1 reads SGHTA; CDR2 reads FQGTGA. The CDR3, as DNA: TGTGCCAGCAGCTTAGGCCCGACTACAGATACGCAGTATTTT. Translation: CASSLGPTTDTQYF.

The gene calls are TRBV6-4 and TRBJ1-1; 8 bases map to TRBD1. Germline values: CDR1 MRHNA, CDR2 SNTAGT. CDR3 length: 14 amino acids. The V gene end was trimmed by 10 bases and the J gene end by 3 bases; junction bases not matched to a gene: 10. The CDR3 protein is CATRRQGTDTEAFF. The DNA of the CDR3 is TGTGCCACCCGCCGACAGGGGACGGACACTGAAGCTTTCTTT.

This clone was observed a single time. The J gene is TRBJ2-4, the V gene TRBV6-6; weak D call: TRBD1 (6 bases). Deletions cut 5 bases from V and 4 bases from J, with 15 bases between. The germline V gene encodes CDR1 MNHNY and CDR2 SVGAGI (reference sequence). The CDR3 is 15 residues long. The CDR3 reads CASSRRDTRKNIQYF. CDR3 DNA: TGTGCCAGCAGTCGTCGGGACACCCGAAAAAACATTCAGTACTTC.

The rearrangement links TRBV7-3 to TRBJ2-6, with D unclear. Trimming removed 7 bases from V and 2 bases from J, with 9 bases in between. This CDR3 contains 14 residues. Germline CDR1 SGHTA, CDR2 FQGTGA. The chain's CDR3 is CASKNGAGANVLTF. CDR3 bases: TGTGCCAGCAAAAACGGAGCTGGGGCCAACGTCCTGACTTTC.

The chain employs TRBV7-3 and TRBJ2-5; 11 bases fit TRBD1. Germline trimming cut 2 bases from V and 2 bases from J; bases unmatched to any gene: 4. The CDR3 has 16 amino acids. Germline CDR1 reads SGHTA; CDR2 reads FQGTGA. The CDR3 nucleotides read TGTGCCAGCAGCTTAGCCGGGACAGGGGGACAAGAGACCCAGTACTTC. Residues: CASSLAGTGGQETQYF.

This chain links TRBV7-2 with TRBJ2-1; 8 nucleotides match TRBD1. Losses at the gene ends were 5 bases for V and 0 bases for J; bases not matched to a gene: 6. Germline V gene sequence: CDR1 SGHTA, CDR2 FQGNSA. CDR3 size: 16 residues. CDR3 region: CASSAQTGVSYNEQFF. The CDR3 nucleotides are TGTGCCAGCAGCGCCCAGACAGGGGTCTCCTACAATGAGCAGTTCTTC. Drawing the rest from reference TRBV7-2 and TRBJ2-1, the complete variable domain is GAGVSQSPSNKVTEKGKDVELRCDPISGHTALYWYRQSLGQGLEFLIYFQGNSAPDKSGLPSDRFSAERTGGSVSTLTIQRTQQEDSAVYLCASSAQTGVSYNEQFFGPGTRLTVL.

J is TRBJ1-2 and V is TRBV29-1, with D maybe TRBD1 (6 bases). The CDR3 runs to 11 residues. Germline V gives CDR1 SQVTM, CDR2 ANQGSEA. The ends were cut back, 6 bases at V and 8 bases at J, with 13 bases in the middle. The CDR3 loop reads CSVPRGGGYTF. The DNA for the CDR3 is TGCAGCGTCCCCAGGGGCGGGGGCTACACCTTC.

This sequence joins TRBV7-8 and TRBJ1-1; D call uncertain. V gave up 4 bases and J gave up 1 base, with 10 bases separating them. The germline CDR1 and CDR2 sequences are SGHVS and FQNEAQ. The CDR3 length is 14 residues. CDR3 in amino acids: CASSSSWANTEAFF. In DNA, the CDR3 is TGTGCCAGCAGCTCGAGTTGGGCGAACACTGAAGCTTTCTTT.

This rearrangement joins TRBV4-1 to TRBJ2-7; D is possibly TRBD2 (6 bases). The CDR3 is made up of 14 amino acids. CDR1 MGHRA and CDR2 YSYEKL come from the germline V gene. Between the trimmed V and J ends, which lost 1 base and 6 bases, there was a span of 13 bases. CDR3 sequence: CASSQVGGIGEQYF. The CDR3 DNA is TGCGCCAGCAGCCAAGTCGGAGGGATAGGCGAGCAGTACTTC.

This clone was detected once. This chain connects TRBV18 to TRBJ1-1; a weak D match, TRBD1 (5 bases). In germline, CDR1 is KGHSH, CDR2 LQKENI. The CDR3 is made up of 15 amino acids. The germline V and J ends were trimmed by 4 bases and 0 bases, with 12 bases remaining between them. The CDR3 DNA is TGTGCCAGCTCACTGGCAGGGTACATGAACACTGAAGCTTTCTTT. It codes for CASSLAGYMNTEAFF.

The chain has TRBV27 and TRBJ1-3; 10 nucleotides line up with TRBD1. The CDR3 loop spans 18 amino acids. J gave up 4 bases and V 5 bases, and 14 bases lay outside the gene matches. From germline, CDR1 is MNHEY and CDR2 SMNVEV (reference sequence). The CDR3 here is CASSLYIPLTGGGNTIYF. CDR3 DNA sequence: TGTGCCAGCAGTCTATATATTCCCTTGACAGGGGGCGGAAACACCATATATTTT.

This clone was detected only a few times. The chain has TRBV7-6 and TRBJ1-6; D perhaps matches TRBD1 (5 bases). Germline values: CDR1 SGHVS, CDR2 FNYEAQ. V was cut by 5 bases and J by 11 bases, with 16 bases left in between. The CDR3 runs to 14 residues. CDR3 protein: CASSLDGGRAPLHF. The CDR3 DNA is TGTGCCAGCAGCCTAGATGGGGGTAGGGCACCCCTCCACTTT.